This T cell receptor (beta chain) comes out of a study of beta chain features in type 1 diabetes. Expressed TCRB transcripts got sequenced, as all isolated RNA was reverse transcribed. The table came from immunoSEQ multiplex PCR; TCRdb's copy has only in-frame clones and leaves some out. The data hold about 120,000 clones, with roughly 17% observed a single time. Germline CDR1 LNHDA, CDR2 SQIVND (reference sequence). The length of the CDR3 is 15 residues. V trimming: 5 bases; J trimming: 4 bases; junction bases outside the gene matches: 6. General study points: Among patients with Type 1 diabetes, TCRB CDR3s were moderately but significantly shorter in every one of the four CD4+ subsets.

Concerning this clone: Its cognate antigen is unknown.

This chain connects TRBV19 to TRBJ2-1; 9 positions match TRBD2. The sequence was collected from a man between 25 and 39 years old with type 1 diabetes. The sequenced material came from central memory CD4+ T cells from blood. CDR3: CASSSTSGRYNEQFF. CDR3 DNA: TGTGCCAGTAGTTCTACTAGCGGGCGTTACAATGAGCAGTTCTTC.